The TCR beta chain described here comes from a study of naive CD8 T cells in extremely preterm neonates. Points from the study as a whole: Preterm CDR3s were shorter than older groups', with fewer N additions and less trimming. Preterm neonate repertoires were significantly less rich by iChao1 than others.

CDR3 size: 13 residues. Between the trimmed V and J ends, which lost 1 base and 0 bases, there was a span of 4 bases. Per germline, CDR1 SNHLY and CDR2 FYNNEI. As regards this clone: The antigen remains undetermined.

Method: immunoSEQ multiplex PCR; TCRdb's copy keeps in-frame clones and lacks some. Of roughly 5,300 clones in the sample, approximately 96% were seen once. Per sample, roughly 19,000 to 110,000 naive CD8+ cells were sorted. Sequenced: naive CD8+ T cells from blood. J is TRBJ2-7 and V is TRBV2; D is uncertain. This TCR came from a human donor in good health. The CDR3 spells CASSEGSSYEQYF. As DNA, the CDR3 is TGTGCCAGCAGTGAAGGGAGCTCCTACGAGCAGTACTTC. The whole variable domain, filled in from reference TRBV2 and TRBJ2-7, reads EPEVTQTPSHQVTQMGQEVILRCVPISNHLYFYWYRQILGQKVEFLVSFYNNEISEKSEIFDDQFSVERPDGSNFTLKIRSTKLEDSAMYFCASSEGSSYEQYFGPGTRLTVT.